These 20 T cell receptor beta chains were all obtained from the same sample, sequenced in a study of T cell responses to AZD1222 COVID-19 vaccine. Generated by immunoSEQ multiplex PCR, the TCRdb table keeps only in-frame clones and is missing some. This sample yields tens of thousands of clones, of which 89% are seen a single time; approximately 2.5% belongs to the top ten. The sequencing used peripheral blood, collected on day 0 of AZD1222 vaccination. All receptors come from an adult in good health.

The chain couples TRBV14 to TRBJ1-1, with a possible D match to TRBD1 (5 bases). V lost 6 bases and J 4 bases, leaving 9 bases between the germline ends. There are 12 residues in the CDR3. Per the germline V gene, CDR1 is SGHDN and CDR2 is FVKESK. CDR3: CASSTRGTEAFF. Written as DNA, the CDR3 is TGTGCCAGCAGTACAAGGGGCACTGAAGCTTTCTTT.

V is TRBV11-2 and J is TRBJ2-2; D perhaps matches TRBD2 (6 bases). The ends were cut back, 4 bases at V and 1 base at J, with 13 bases in the middle. Germline lookup yields CDR1 SGHAT and CDR2 FQNNGV. CDR3 length: 16 residues. This CDR3 reads CASSWDSPMNTGELFF. The CDR3 nucleotides are TGTGCCAGCAGCTGGGACTCTCCTATGAACACCGGGGAGCTGTTTTTT.

This chain uses TRBV3-1 (or the pseudogene TRBV3-2) with TRBJ2-1, with 12 bases lining up with TRBD2. V lost 5 bases, J lost 5 bases, and 1 base stayed unmatched. The CDR3 has 14 amino acids. Germline lookup yields CDR1 LGHDT and CDR2 YNNKEL (reference sequence). In DNA, the CDR3 is TGTGCCAGCAGCGGACTAGCGGGACACAATGAGCAGTTCTTC. It encodes CASSGLAGHNEQFF.

This rearrangement joins TRBV12-3 or TRBV12-4 to TRBJ1-1; D call uncertain. CDR3 size: 13 residues. Trimming shortened V by 0 bases and J by 7 bases, and 9 bases separated the two germline ends. CDR3 residues: CASSLAQGGEAFF. The CDR3 nucleotides read TGTGCCAGCAGTTTAGCGCAAGGAGGTGAAGCTTTCTTT.

The chain has TRBV7-9 and TRBJ2-3; 7 bases are a match to TRBD2. The length of the CDR3 is 14 residues. V was clipped by 0 bases and J by 3 bases; unmatched bases: 0. Looked up from germline, CDR1 is SEHNR and CDR2 is FQNEAQ (reference sequence). CDR3 DNA sequence: TGTGCCAGCAGCTTAGCGGGAGGGACAGATACGCAGTATTTT. Encoded protein: CASSLAGGTDTQYF.

The chain links TRBV19 to TRBJ2-2; TRBD1 is a possible D gene (6 bases). Germline-derived CDR1 and CDR2 are LNHDA and SQIVND (reference sequence). The ends were cut back, 7 bases at V and 2 bases at J, with 23 bases in the middle. This CDR3 contains 18 residues. CDR3 sequence: CASKTRQQGIYNTGELFF. The CDR3 DNA sequence: TGTGCCAGTAAAACGAGGCAACAGGGAATTTACAACACCGGGGAGCTGTTTTTT.

The chain is built from TRBV7-2 and TRBJ2-5; D may correspond to TRBD1 or TRBD2 (5 bases each). This CDR3 contains 15 residues. V gave up 7 bases and J gave up 4 bases, with 19 bases separating them. CDR1 and CDR2 from the germline V gene are SGHTA and FQGNSA. The CDR3 is CASTDFGRAGETQYF. DNA for the CDR3: TGTGCCAGCACCGATTTTGGCAGGGCGGGAGAGACCCAGTACTTC.

The V gene is TRBV12-5, the J gene TRBJ1-3; D is undetermined. The V end lost 0 bases, the J end lost 2 bases, and 17 bases lay between the germline ends. The CDR3 runs to 18 residues. Germline loops: CDR1 LGHNT, CDR2 FRNRAP. In nucleotides, the CDR3 is TGTGCTAGTGGTTTGGTAATCTCAAGGGAGTTAACTGGAAACACCATATATTTT. Translating gives CASGLVISRELTGNTIYF.

V usage is TRBV30 and J usage is TRBJ1-1; D gene unclear. Germline V gives CDR1 GTSNPN, CDR2 SVGIG (reference sequence). CDR3 length: 12 residues. V was pared by 2 bases and J by 4 bases, with 8 bases between. As DNA, the CDR3 is TGTGCCTGGAGTCCAAGTGGCACTGAAGCTTTCTTT. Protein sequence: CAWSPSGTEAFF.

The chain is built from TRBV10-3 and TRBJ1-5, with a tentative D call TRBD1 (6 bases). The length of the CDR3 is 16 residues. Germline values: CDR1 ENHRY, CDR2 SYGVKD. The V end lost 0 bases, the J end lost 2 bases, and 11 bases lay between the germline ends. The CDR3: CAISESGGKGNQPQHF. CDR3 sequence (DNA): TGTGCCATCAGTGAGTCGGGGGGCAAGGGCAATCAGCCCCAGCATTTT.

This chain connects TRBV7-2 to TRBJ2-1; 8 bases are a match to TRBD2. This CDR3 contains 16 residues. V trimming: 7 bases; J trimming: 7 bases; junction bases outside the gene matches: 15. Per germline, CDR1 SGHTA and CDR2 FQGNSA. CDR3 coding DNA: TGTGCCAGCACCGGGGGGGCTGGCACCTCGATAAATGAGCAGTTCTTC. This gives the protein CASTGGAGTSINEQFF.

The V gene is TRBV6-1, the J gene TRBJ1-6, with D unresolved. Germline V gene lookup returns CDR1 MNHNS and CDR2 SASEGT. Trimming pared 1 base from V and 7 bases from J, leaving 14 bases between. The length of the CDR3 is 16 residues. For the CDR3, the DNA is TGTGCCAGCAGTGAAGTACCAGGCCTCGCGAATTCACCCCTCCACTTT. It codes for CASSEVPGLANSPLHF.

The chain carries TRBV5-1 and TRBJ1-2, with no clear D. The CDR3 has 13 residues. Per the germline V gene, CDR1 is SGHRS and CDR2 is YFSETQ. Deletions cut 4 bases from V and 4 bases from J, with 11 bases between. The CDR3 region has the DNA TGCGCCAGCAGCGCCGGAATCGCCTATGGCTACACCTTC. Amino acids: CASSAGIAYGYTF.

The chain links TRBV11-2 to TRBJ1-2; D perhaps matches TRBD1 (6 bases). The germline V gene encodes CDR1 SGHAT and CDR2 FQNNGV. With 5 bases removed from V and 5 bases from J, the gap between germline ends came to 12 bases. The CDR3 sequence is 13 residues long. CDR3 loop: CASSQEQGYGYTF. In nucleotides, the CDR3 is TGTGCCAGCAGCCAGGAACAGGGTTATGGCTACACCTTC.

The gene calls are TRBV4-1 and TRBJ2-7; perhaps TRBD2 as D (5 bases). The V gene's germline CDR1 is MGHRA and CDR2 YSYEKL. V was shortened by 0 bases and J by 4 bases, with 10 bases between the two germline ends. The CDR3 is 14 residues long. As DNA, the CDR3 is TGCGCCAGCAGCCAAGATGAGGGCTGGTACGAGCAGTACTTC. Amino acid sequence: CASSQDEGWYEQYF.

This chain uses TRBV7-3 with TRBJ2-7; TRBD1 matches at 8 bases. This CDR3 is 17 amino acids long. Germline V gives CDR1 SGHTA, CDR2 FQGTGA. V was pared by 1 base and J by 2 bases, with 10 bases of the junction left unmatched. The CDR3 is CASSLRGGQGFTYEQYF. The CDR3 nucleotides are TGTGCCAGCAGCTTAAGAGGAGGACAGGGATTTACCTACGAGCAGTACTTC.

The chain combines TRBV5-6 with TRBJ1-1, with D hard to call. Germline CDR1 and CDR2: SGHDT and YYEEEE. The germline V and J ends were trimmed by 0 bases and 11 bases, with 11 bases remaining between them. This CDR3 region has 12 residues. In DNA, the CDR3 is TGTGCCAGCAGCTTGGAAGGGTTATATGCTTTCTTT. It codes for CASSLEGLYAFF.

This rearrangement joins TRBV7-8 to TRBJ1-1; 7 nucleotides match TRBD1. Losses at the gene ends were 4 bases for V and 0 bases for J; bases not matched to a gene: 2. This CDR3 spans 14 amino acids. The germline gives CDR1 SGHVS, CDR2 FQNEAQ. For the CDR3, the DNA is TGTGCCAGCAGCTCCCAGGGGGTGAACACTGAAGCTTTCTTT. It translates to CASSSQGVNTEAFF.

J is TRBJ1-3 and V is TRBV6-5; D uncertain. The ends were cut back, 2 bases at V and 0 bases at J, with 11 bases in the middle. Germline V CDR1 and CDR2: MNHEY, SVGAGI. CDR3 size: 16 residues. The CDR3 DNA sequence: TGTGCCAGCAGTTACCCGGACTTTAGCTCTGGAAACACCATATATTTT. It encodes CASSYPDFSSGNTIYF.

The chain carries TRBV20-1 and TRBJ1-4; D gene ambiguous. Trimming took off 5 bases at V and 2 bases at J, with 3 bases between the two ends. CDR1 DFQATT and CDR2 SNEGSKA come from the germline V gene (reference sequence). This CDR3 contains 11 residues. CDR3 nucleotides: TGCAGTGCTCTCACTAATGAAAAACTGTTTTTT. Amino acid sequence: CSALTNEKLFF.